One T cell receptor beta chain is described in this entry. Its cognate antigen is unknown. This record belongs to a study of Graves' ophthalmopathy and Graves' hyperthyroidism. The study's findings and limits: For predicting ophthalmopathy progression, the model had 55% to 71% sensitivity and roughly 77% specificity.

No ophthalmopathy within 18 months of follow-up signified stable hyperthyroidism. Newly diagnosed hyperthyroidism donors, aged 18 to 65, duration under 2 months. PBMCs were obtained from 9 to 10 ml of fresh peripheral blood. Amplification from RNA transcripts yielded the TCR beta CDR3 regions. The first round was an RT-PCR with HTBI primers, and the second round was a multiplex PCR. TCRdb itself ran the multiplex PCR reads through MiXCR, one entry per CDR3 protein. The sample has a few hundred thousand distinct CDR3 sequences; 15% to 19% are singletons. This receptor was taken from a woman between 18 and 29 years old with stable Graves' hyperthyroidism. Sample: peripheral blood.

The CDR3 region has the DNA TGCGCCAGCAGCCACCCCTACCGGGACACTGAAGCTTTCTTT. Translating gives CASSHPYRDTEAFF. The genes are TRBV4-1 and TRBJ1-1; D is uncertain. This CDR3 is 14 amino acids long. Trimming took 3 bases from V and 3 from J, leaving 11 bases between them. CDR1 and CDR2 from the germline V gene are MGHRA and YSYEKL.